This T cell receptor (beta chain) appears in the sequencing data of a study of cytomegalovirus exposure and HLA in healthy donors. Researchers ran the PCR with 60 Vbeta and 13 Jbeta primers. Only in-frame clones appear in the TCRdb table, and some are missing; sequencing was by immunoSEQ multiplex PCR. The profile shows 160,000 or so clones, 70% to 90% of them singletons. The CDR3 covers 15 residues. CDR1 and CDR2 from the germline V gene are MNHEY and SMNVEV (reference sequence). Trimming at V came to 6 bases and at J to 10 bases, leaving 11 bases not matched to a gene. This chain joins TRBV27 and TRBJ1-6; 8 nucleotides match TRBD1. This TCR came from a woman aged 30 to 39 in good health and CMV-seropositive. Sequencing input: PBMCs. This chain's CDR3 is CASSRWTGSGSPLHF. CDR3 DNA sequence: TGTGCCAGCAGCCGGTGGACAGGGTCCGGGTCACCCCTCCACTTT.